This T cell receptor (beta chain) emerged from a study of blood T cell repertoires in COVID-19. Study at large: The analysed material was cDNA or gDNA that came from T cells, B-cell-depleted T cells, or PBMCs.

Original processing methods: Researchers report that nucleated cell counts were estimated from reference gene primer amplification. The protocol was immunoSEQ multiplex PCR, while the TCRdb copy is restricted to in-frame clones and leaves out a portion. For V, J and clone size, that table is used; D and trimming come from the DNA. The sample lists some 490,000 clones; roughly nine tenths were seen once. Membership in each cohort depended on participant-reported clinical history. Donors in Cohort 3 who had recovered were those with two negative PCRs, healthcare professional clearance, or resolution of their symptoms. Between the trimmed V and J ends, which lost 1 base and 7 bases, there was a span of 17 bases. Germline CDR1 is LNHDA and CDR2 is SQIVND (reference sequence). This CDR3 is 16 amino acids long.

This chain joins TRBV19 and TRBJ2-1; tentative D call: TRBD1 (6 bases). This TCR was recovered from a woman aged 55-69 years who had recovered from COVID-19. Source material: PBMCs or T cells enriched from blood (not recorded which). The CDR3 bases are TGTGCCAGTAGTATAGTGGGCAGGGGAGAGGATAATGAGCAGTTCTTC. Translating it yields CASSIVGRGEDNEQFF.